This T cell receptor beta chain was recorded in a study of CD8+ T cells in alopecia areata. Extracted from the samples, RNA was reverse transcribed into cDNA to serve as the sequencing template. Libraries were prepared by immunoSEQ multiplex PCR; TCRdb keeps only in-frame clonotypes and omits some of them. The sample has roughly 190,000 clones, roughly 70% seen once. A remark on this clone: The antigen is unknown.

Trimming took 0 bases from V and 3 from J, leaving 9 bases between them. The V gene's germline CDR1 is LGHNA and CDR2 YSLEER. This CDR3 spans 14 amino acids. Study-wide results and limits: Relative to mice, TCR sharing across patients was less clear, a difference possibly HLA-related.

Treatment: oral pan-JAK inhibitor, 5-10 mg twice daily. The chain carries TRBV4-3 and TRBJ2-7; tentative D call: TRBD1 (6 bases). The sequence was obtained from a human donor with alopecia areata. The sample here was CD4+ T cells sorted from blood, taken between weeks 47 and 50, from a patient treated with tofacitinib. This chain's CDR3 is CASSQEIGGYEQYF. The CDR3 DNA is TGCGCCAGCAGCCAAGAGATAGGGGGCTACGAGCAGTACTTC.